This T cell receptor (beta chain) was profiled in a study of blood T cell repertoires in COVID-19. About the research overall: COVID-19 samples, acute and convalescent, were from the United States, Italy and Spain. From T cells, B-cell-depleted T cells, or PBMCs came the material, which was cDNA or gDNA.

How the authors handled the data: Amplified reference gene primers provided the basis for estimating nucleated cell counts. TCRdb keeps only in-frame clones here, not all; method: immunoSEQ multiplex PCR. D and trimming come from the DNA, and the V and J calls and clone size come from that table. The sample holds some 200,000 clones, roughly 90% seen once. This clone came up a few times. Germline V gene data show CDR1 as MNHNY and CDR2 as SVGAGI (reference sequence). Trimming removed 6 bases from V and 4 bases from J, with 16 bases in between. The CDR3 length is 14 residues. The chain couples TRBV6-6 to TRBJ2-7, with a tentative D call TRBD1 (6 bases). Sequencing input: peripheral blood. The TCR sequence derives from a man between 65 and 85 years old with acute or convalescent COVID-19. The CDR3 is CASRLSQGRYEQYF. The CDR3 bases are TGTGCCAGCAGACTATCACAGGGAAGGTACGAGCAGTACTTC.